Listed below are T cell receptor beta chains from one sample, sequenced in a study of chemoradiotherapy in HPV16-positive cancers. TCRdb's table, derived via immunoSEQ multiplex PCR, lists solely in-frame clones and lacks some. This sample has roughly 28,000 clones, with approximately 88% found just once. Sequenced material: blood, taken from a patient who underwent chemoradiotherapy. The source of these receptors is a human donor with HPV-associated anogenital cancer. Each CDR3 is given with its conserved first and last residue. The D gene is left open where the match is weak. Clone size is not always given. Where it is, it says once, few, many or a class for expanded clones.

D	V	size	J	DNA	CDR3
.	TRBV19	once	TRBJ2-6	TGTGCCAGTAGTATAGGGTCCCCCTCTGGGGCCAACGTCCTGACTTTC	CASSIGSPSGANVLTF
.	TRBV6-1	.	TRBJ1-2	TGTGCCAGCAGTACAGGAGTCTATGGCTACACCTTC	CASSTGVYGYTF
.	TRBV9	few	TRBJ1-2	TGTGCCAGCAGCGTAGCTCAGGGATCGCGGGGCTACACCTTC	CASSVAQGSRGYTF
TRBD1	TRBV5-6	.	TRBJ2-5	TGTGCCAGCAGCTTGTCGGGACAGGGTCTGGAGACCCAGTACTTC	CASSLSGQGLETQYF
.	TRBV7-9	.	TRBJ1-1	TGTGCCAGCAGCTTAGAAAGTATGAACACTGAAGCTTTCTTT	CASSLESMNTEAFF
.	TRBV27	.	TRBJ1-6	TGTGCCAGCAGTTTGGGGGCGGGGATAAATTCACCCCTCCACTTT	CASSLGAGINSPLHF
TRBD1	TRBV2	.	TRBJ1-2	TGTGCCAGCAGGGAGACAGGGACCAACTATGGCTACACCTTC	CASRETGTNYGYTF
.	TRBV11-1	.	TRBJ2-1	TGTGCCAGCAGTGTGGCGCTGATCAATGAGCAGTTCTTC	CASSVALINEQFF
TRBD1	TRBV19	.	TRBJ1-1	TGTGCCAGTAGACCGAGACAGGGCCCCTTCGGAGCTTTCTTT	CASRPRQGPFGAFF
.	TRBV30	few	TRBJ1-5	TGTGCCTGGAGGCCCGCGGGGGGTAGCGGTCAGCCCCAGCATTTT	CAWRPAGGSGQPQHF
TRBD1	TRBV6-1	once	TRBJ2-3	TGTGCCAGCAGTCTAGGGGGCGCCGGCACAGATACGCAGTATTTT	CASSLGGAGTDTQYF
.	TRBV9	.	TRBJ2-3	TGTGCCAGCAGCGACGGTGGGGCAGATACGCAGTATTTT	CASSDGGADTQYF
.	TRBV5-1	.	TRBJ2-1	TGCGCCAGCAGCCCGGACGGGGGCTACAATGAGCAGTTCTTC	CASSPDGGYNEQFF
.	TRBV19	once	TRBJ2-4	TGTGCCAGTCCCAGACAGGCACTAGCCAAAAACATTCAGTACTTC	CASPRQALAKNIQYF
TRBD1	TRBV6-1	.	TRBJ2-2	TGTGCCAGCAGTGGCAGGGGGCCGAGCACCGGGGAGCTGTTTTTT	CASSGRGPSTGELFF
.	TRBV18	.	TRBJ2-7	TGTGCCAGCTCCTCCGGGGCGACAGGCTACGAGCAGTACTTC	CASSSGATGYEQYF
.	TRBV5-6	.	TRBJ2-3	TGTGCCAGCAGCTTGCGGGGGGCCGGCACAGATACGCAGTATTTT	CASSLRGAGTDTQYF
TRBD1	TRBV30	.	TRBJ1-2	TGTGCCTGGAGACGAGGACAGGGAAATAGGGACTATGGCTACACCTTC	CAWRRGQGNRDYGYTF
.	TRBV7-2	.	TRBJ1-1	TGTGCCAGCAGCCCCACAACTGAAGCTTTCTTT	CASSPTTEAFF
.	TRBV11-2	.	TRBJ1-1	TGTGCCAGCAGCTTCTGGGGTACTGAAGCTTTCTTT	CASSFWGTEAFF
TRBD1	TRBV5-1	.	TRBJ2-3	TGCGCCAGCAGCTTTGAGCCCACAGGGGATAGCACAGATACGCAGTATTTT	CASSFEPTGDSTDTQYF
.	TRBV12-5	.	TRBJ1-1	TGTGCTAGTGGTTTGGTGAGGGGGAATCGGGAGAACACTGAAGCTTTCTTT	CASGLVRGNRENTEAFF
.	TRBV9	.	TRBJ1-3	TGTGCCAGCAGCGTAGCGGGGGACCTACTTGGAAACACCATATATTTT	CASSVAGDLLGNTIYF
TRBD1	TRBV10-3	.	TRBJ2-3	TGTGCCATCAGTGAGGTTGGGGGGACAGGGGGCACAGATACGCAGTATTTT	CAISEVGGTGGTDTQYF
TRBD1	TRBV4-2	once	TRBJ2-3	TGTGCCAGCAGCGCCCGACAGGGTGTGAGCGCAGATACGCAGTATTTT	CASSARQGVSADTQYF
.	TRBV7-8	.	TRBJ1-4	TGTGCCAGCAGCTTAGGGGGGGCGGGAAAACTGTTTTTT	CASSLGGAGKLFF
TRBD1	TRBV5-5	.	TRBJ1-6	TGTGCCAGCAGCTTCTCCGGGACAGATAATTCACCCCTCCACTTT	CASSFSGTDNSPLHF
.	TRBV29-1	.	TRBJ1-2	TGCAGCGTTGATTCGACGGGGGGGAACTATGGCTACACCTTC	CSVDSTGGNYGYTF
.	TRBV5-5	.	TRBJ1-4	TGTGCCAGCAGCGCCTGGGGGGGATATGAAAAACTGTTTTTT	CASSAWGGYEKLFF
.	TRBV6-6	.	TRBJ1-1	TGTGCCAGCAGTTACCTCGCCGGCACTGAAGCTTTCTTT	CASSYLAGTEAFF